This T cell receptor (beta chain) was recorded in a study of blood T cell repertoires in COVID-19. Across the study: Whether acute or convalescent, the COVID-19 samples came from the United States, Italy and Spain. PBMCs, B-cell-depleted T cells, or T cells were the source of the cDNA or gDNA that made up the material.

In the original processing: Nucleated cell counts were estimated from reference gene primer amplification. The method was immunoSEQ multiplex PCR; TCRdb's version includes in-frame clones alone and lacks a portion of them. D and trimming were read from the DNA, whereas the V and J calls and clone size are those reported in that table. The table includes about 280,000 clones, 89% detected once. Losses at the gene ends were 2 bases for V and 4 bases for J; bases not matched to a gene: 2. This CDR3 comprises 14 residues. In germline, CDR1 is ENHRY, CDR2 SYGVKD. This TCR was sampled from a man aged 50-59 years with acute or convalescent COVID-19. The material sequenced was peripheral blood. The rearrangement links TRBV10-3 to TRBJ1-3; 7 positions agree with TRBD1. The CDR3 region is CAISEGTAGNTIYF. The CDR3 DNA is TGTGCCATCAGTGAGGGGACAGCCGGAAACACCATATATTTT.